This TCR beta chain is from a study of blood T cell repertoires in COVID-19. Study-level background: T cells, B-cell-depleted T cells, or PBMCs supplied cDNA or gDNA.

This CDR3 is 14 amino acids long. Germline V lookup: CDR1 SGHKS, CDR2 YYEKEE (reference sequence). Trimming removed 0 bases at V and 11 bases at J, with 14 bases between. Using immunoSEQ multiplex PCR, the repertoire was profiled, and TCRdb retains in-frame clones only, with some absent. Here the sample spans 140,000 or so clones, around 79% being singletons. The receptor was derived from a woman in her seventies with COVID-19, enrolled during active disease. The sequenced sample was peripheral blood. The J gene is TRBJ1-4, the V gene TRBV5-5; D is possibly TRBD1 (5 bases). The CDR3 DNA is TGTGCCAGCAGCTTGGAGCATCTTGGGGCGAAACTGTTTTTT. Residues: CASSLEHLGAKLFF.